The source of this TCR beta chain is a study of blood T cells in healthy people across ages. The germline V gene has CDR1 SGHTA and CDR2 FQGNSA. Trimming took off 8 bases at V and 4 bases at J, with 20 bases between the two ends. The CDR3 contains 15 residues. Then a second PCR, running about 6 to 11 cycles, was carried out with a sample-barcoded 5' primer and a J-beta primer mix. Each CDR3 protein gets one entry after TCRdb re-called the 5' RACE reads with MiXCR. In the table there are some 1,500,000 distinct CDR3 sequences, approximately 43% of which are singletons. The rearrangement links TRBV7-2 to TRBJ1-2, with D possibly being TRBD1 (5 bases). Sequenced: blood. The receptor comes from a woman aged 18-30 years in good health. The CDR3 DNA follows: TGTGCCAGCGCTAACGGGGCGGACTCAGTCTATGGCTACACCTTC. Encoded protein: CASANGADSVYGYTF.